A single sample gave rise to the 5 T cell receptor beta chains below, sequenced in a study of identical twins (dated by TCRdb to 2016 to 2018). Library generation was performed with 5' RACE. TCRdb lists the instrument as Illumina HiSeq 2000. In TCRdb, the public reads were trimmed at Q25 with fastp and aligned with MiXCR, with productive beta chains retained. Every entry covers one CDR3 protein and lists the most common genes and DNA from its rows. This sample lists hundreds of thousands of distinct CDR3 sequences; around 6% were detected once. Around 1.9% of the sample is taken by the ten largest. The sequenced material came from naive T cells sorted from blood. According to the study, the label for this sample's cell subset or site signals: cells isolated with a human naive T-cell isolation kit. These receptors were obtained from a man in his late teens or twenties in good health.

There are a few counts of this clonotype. The CDR3, as DNA: TGTGCCAGCAGCTCTCCCGGGTCAGGGGAAGAGACCCAGTACTTC. Translated, it gives CASSSPGSGEETQYF. The gene calls are TRBV5-4 and TRBJ2-5; perhaps TRBD1 as D (6 bases). V was trimmed by 3 bases and J by 3 bases, leaving 15 bases between them. The germline V gene encodes CDR1 SGHNT and CDR2 YYREEE (reference sequence). The length of the CDR3 is 15 residues.

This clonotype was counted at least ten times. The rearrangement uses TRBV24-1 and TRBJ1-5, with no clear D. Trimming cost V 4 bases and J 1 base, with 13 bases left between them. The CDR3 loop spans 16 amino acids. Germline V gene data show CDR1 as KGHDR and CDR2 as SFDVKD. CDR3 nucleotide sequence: TGTGCCACCAGTGAGGTAAGGACCGAGAGCAATCAGCCCCAGCATTTT. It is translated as CATSEVRTESNQPQHF.

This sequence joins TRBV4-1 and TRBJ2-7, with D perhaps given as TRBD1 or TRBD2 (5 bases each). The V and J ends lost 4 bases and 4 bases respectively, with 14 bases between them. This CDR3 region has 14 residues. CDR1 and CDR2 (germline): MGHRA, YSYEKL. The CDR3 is CASSLGTVGYEQYV. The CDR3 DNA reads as TGCGCCAGCAGCCTCGGGACGGTCGGTTACGAGCAGTACGTC.

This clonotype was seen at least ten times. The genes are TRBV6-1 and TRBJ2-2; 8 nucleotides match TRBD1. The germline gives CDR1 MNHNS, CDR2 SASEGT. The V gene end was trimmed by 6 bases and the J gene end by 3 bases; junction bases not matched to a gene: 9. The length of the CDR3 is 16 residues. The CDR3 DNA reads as TGTGCCAGCAGCCCTGAGGACAGGGTGCACACCGGGGAGCTGTTTTTT. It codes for CASSPEDRVHTGELFF.

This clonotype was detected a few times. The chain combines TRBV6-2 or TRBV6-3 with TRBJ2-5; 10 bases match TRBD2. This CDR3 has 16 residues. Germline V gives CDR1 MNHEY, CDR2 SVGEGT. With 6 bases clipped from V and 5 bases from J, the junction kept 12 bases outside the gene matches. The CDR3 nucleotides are TGTGCCAGCAGGACTAGCGGGTCTTCAGTCACGGAGACCCAGTACTTC. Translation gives CASRTSGSSVTETQYF.